Presented here are 17 T cell receptor beta chains from one specimen sequenced in a study of T cell changes during pregnancy in multiple sclerosis. Clones were sequenced by immunoSEQ multiplex PCR, and TCRdb holds only the in-frame ones, with some missing. The sample holds 75,000 to 100,000 clones, 91% seen once. The sequenced sample was peripheral blood, obtained after pregnancy. The receptors were gathered from a female donor in good health, enrolled as a control in a pregnancy study.

This chain joins TRBV6-5 and TRBJ1-6, with TRBD1 as a possible D gene (6 bases). Trimming shortened V by 0 bases and J by 9 bases, and 15 bases separated the two germline ends. The CDR3 spans 16 residues. The germline V gene encodes CDR1 MNHEY and CDR2 SVGAGI. The CDR3 reads CASSYSTGRVGSPLHF. The CDR3 coding sequence is TGTGCCAGCAGTTACTCGACAGGCAGGGTCGGTTCACCCCTCCACTTT.

CDR3: CAISDRAGANVLTF. The CDR3 DNA reads as TGTGCCATCAGTGATCGAGCCGGGGCCAACGTCCTGACTTTC. V usage is TRBV10-3 and J usage is TRBJ2-6; D unclear. Deletions cut 3 bases from V and 4 bases from J, with 7 bases between. The V gene's germline CDR1 is ENHRY and CDR2 SYGVKD. This CDR3 is built from 14 residues.

The table lists this clone with a count of one. This rearrangement joins TRBV6-1 to TRBJ1-2; D gene uncertain. There are 14 residues in the CDR3. Germline assignment: CDR1 MNHNS and CDR2 SASEGT. Trimming shortened V by 2 bases and J by 1 base, and 8 bases separated the two germline ends. DNA of the CDR3: TGTGCCAGCAGTGAATTTTTCCGTAACTATGGCTACACCTTC. This sequence encodes CASSEFFRNYGYTF.

J is TRBJ2-5 and V is TRBV11-2; D not resolved. The germline gives CDR1 SGHAT, CDR2 FQNNGV. The CDR3 is made up of 12 amino acids. V was shortened by 5 bases and J by 5 bases, with 9 bases between the two germline ends. CDR3 sequence reads: CASSLPGETQYF. CDR3 DNA sequence: TGTGCCAGCAGCCTACCCGGGGAGACCCAGTACTTC.

The rearrangement uses TRBV7-3 and TRBJ2-3; TRBD2 matches 9 bases. The length of the CDR3 is 14 residues. V dropped 8 bases and J dropped 1; count of bases not matched to a gene: 4. The germline V gene has CDR1 SGHTA and CDR2 FQGTGA. CDR3 residues: CASGSGGRTDTQYF. DNA for the CDR3: TGTGCCAGCGGAAGCGGGGGGCGCACAGATACGCAGTATTTT.

This chain joins TRBV11-3 and TRBJ2-2; D unresolved. Per germline, CDR1 SGHNT and CDR2 YENEEA. This CDR3 contains 12 residues. V gave up 5 bases and J gave up 7 bases, with 8 bases separating them. CDR3 bases: TGTGCCAGCAGCCTCAGAGGCGGGGAGCTGTTTTTT. It codes for CASSLRGGELFF.

The V gene is TRBV7-9, the J gene TRBJ2-3; 7 nucleotides align to TRBD1. The J segment lost 3 bases and the V segment lost 4 bases, leaving 4 bases of the junction unmatched. In germline, CDR1 is SEHNR, CDR2 FQNEAQ (reference sequence). The length of the CDR3 is 14 residues. The CDR3 region is CASSSGQVTDTQYF. CDR3 nucleotide sequence: TGTGCCAGCAGCTCCGGACAGGTGACAGATACGCAGTATTTT.

The CDR3, as DNA: TGTGCCATCGGGCGACAGGGGGCAACCTACGAGCAGTACTTC. It encodes CAIGRQGATYEQYF. The chain uses TRBV10-3 and TRBJ2-7; TRBD1 aligns across 10 bases. CDR3 length: 14 amino acids. Trimming removed 8 bases from V and 2 bases from J; junction bases left unmatched: 6. Germline V gene sequence: CDR1 ENHRY, CDR2 SYGVKD.

This chain links TRBV30 with TRBJ1-2; D perhaps matches TRBD1 (5 bases). The CDR3 is 16 residues long. From germline, CDR1 is GTSNPN and CDR2 SVGIG (reference sequence). V was trimmed by 1 base and J by 1 base, leaving 16 bases between them. The CDR3 region is CAWSEVGTWNNYGYTF. The CDR3 DNA follows: TGTGCCTGGAGTGAAGTGGGGACTTGGAATAACTATGGCTACACCTTC.

The chain couples TRBV7-9 to TRBJ2-3; D perhaps matches TRBD1 (6 bases). Germline CDR1 reads SEHNR; CDR2 reads FQNEAQ (reference sequence). The CDR3 is 15 amino acids. The germline V and J ends were trimmed by 3 bases and 5 bases, with 15 bases remaining between them. DNA of the CDR3: TGTGCCAGCAGCTTCCAAGGCGTGGGACAAGATACGCAGTATTTT. Translating it yields CASSFQGVGQDTQYF.

V and J are TRBV13 and TRBJ2-1, with D perhaps TRBD1 (5 bases). Between the trimmed V and J ends, which lost 5 bases and 7 bases, there was a span of 15 bases. Germline V CDR1 and CDR2: PRHDT, FYEKMQ (reference sequence). There are 14 residues in the CDR3. CDR3 in amino acids: CASSLKQGRNEQFF. In DNA, the CDR3 is TGTGCCAGCAGCCTAAAGCAGGGTCGGAATGAGCAGTTCTTC.

The V gene is TRBV9, the J gene TRBJ2-3, with 9 bases lining up with TRBD2. Germline lookup yields CDR1 SGDLS and CDR2 YYNGEE. With 1 base clipped from V and 2 bases from J, the junction kept 5 bases outside the gene matches. CDR3 length: 16 residues. CDR3 nucleotide sequence: TGTGCCAGCAGCGTACGGGCGGGGGGGCACACAGATACGCAGTATTTT. This encodes CASSVRAGGHTDTQYF.

The gene calls are TRBV15 and TRBJ2-2; D call uncertain. This CDR3 is 14 amino acids long. Germline V gene sequence: CDR1 LNHNV, CDR2 YYDKDF (reference sequence). The V and J ends lost 11 bases and 0 bases respectively, with 13 bases between them. The CDR3 DNA reads as TGTGCCTCTCAGGCTCGCGCGAACACCGGGGAGCTGTTTTTT. Residues: CASQARANTGELFF.

The chain has TRBV7-3 and TRBJ2-5; possible D gene TRBD2, 7 bases. Trimming cost V 5 bases and J 5 bases, with 15 bases left between them. The CDR3 spans 14 residues. CDR1 SGHTA and CDR2 FQGTGA come from the germline V gene. The CDR3 is CASSPLGGEETQYF. As DNA, the CDR3 is TGTGCCAGCAGCCCCCTAGGGGGGGAGGAGACCCAGTACTTC.

This chain links TRBV5-6 with TRBJ2-5, with unresolved D. CDR3 length: 12 residues. Germline V gives CDR1 SGHDT, CDR2 YYEEEE. Trimming took 1 base from V and 5 from J, leaving 6 bases between them. Here the CDR3 DNA reads TGTGCCAGCAGCTTGAATTCGGAGACCCAGTACTTC. This translates into CASSLNSETQYF. Full variable domain (remainder filled in from reference TRBV5-6 and TRBJ2-5): DAGVTQSPTHLIKTRGQQVTLRCSPKSGHDTVSWYQQALGQGPQFIFQYYEEEERQRGNFPDRFSGHQFPNYSSELNVNALLLGDSALYLCASSLNSETQYFGPGTRLLVL.

V usage is TRBV7-3 and J usage is TRBJ2-3, with a weak D call TRBD2 (6 bases). This CDR3 has 13 amino acids. Trimming stripped 2 bases from V and 7 bases from J, with 10 bases between. Germline CDR1 reads SGHTA; CDR2 reads FQGTGA. CDR3 sequence: CASSLSRGNTQYF. In DNA form, the CDR3 reads TGTGCCAGCAGCTTATCACGGGGGAATACGCAGTATTTT.

This chain joins TRBV4-3 and TRBJ1-1; 9 nucleotides align to TRBD1. The CDR3 consists of 14 residues. Germline V gene data show CDR1 as LGHNA and CDR2 as YSLEER. The trim removed 4 bases at V and 5 bases at J, leaving 5 bases unmatched. This chain's CDR3 is CASSLDRGNTEAFF. In nucleotides, the CDR3 is TGCGCCAGCAGCCTGGACAGGGGTAATACTGAAGCTTTCTTT.